This note documents a single T cell receptor (beta chain) sequence. Original processing notes: Reference gene primer amplification in the assay estimated nucleated cell counts. Repertoires were generated with immunoSEQ multiplex PCR, while TCRdb's copy carries only in-frame clones and drops some. V, J and clone size were drawn from that table, and D and trimming were deduced from the DNA. The table shows 250,000 to 400,000 clones, with approximately 87% occurring only once. Enrollment of patients from Seattle took place during active infection, with longitudinal follow-up. Between the trimmed V and J ends, which lost 5 bases and 8 bases, there was a span of 7 bases. This CDR3 region has 11 residues. CDR1 and CDR2 (germline): SGHAT, FQNNGV. The data were taken from a study of blood T cell repertoires in COVID-19. Turning to the study itself: Some COVID-19 samples were acute and others convalescent; all came from the United States, Italy and Spain. The analysed material was cDNA or gDNA that came from T cells, B-cell-depleted T cells, or PBMCs.

The clonotype comes from a woman under 40 with COVID-19, enrolled during active disease. The V and J genes are TRBV11-2 and TRBJ2-1; D call uncertain. The sequenced sample consisted of peripheral blood. For the CDR3, the DNA is TGTGCCAGCAGCGCACGCGATGAGCAGTTCTTC. It codes for CASSARDEQFF.